These T cell receptor beta chains were read from a single sample in a study of Ad26.COV2.S vaccination and SARS-CoV-2 variants. Sequenced by immunoSEQ multiplex PCR; TCRdb stores in-frame clones only, minus some. The sample has 350,000 to 450,000 clones, 70% to 90% seen once; the top ten hold about 1.9%. The sequences come from peripheral blood, collected in a trial of Ad26.COV2.S vaccine versus placebo. The origin of the receptors is a person aged 18 to 65 who received the Ad26.COV2.S COVID-19 vaccine or a placebo. CDR3s include the opening cysteine and the closing phenylalanine or tryptophan. D genes are given only for firm matches. Part of the rows lack a size; the others show once, few, many or a class for expanded clones.

TRBJ1-4	TRBV5-5	14	TRBD1	NA	CASSPGTGFEKLFF	TGTGCCAGCAGCCCCGGGACAGGATTTGAAAAACTGTTTTTT
TRBJ1-2	TRBV6-6	12	NA	few	CASSDPNYGYTF	TGTGCCAGCAGTGACCCTAACTATGGCTACACCTTC
TRBJ2-1	TRBV6-1	14	NA	NA	CASSEGSGYNEQFF	TGTGCCAGCAGTGAAGGTTCAGGGTACAATGAGCAGTTCTTC
TRBJ2-7	TRBV9	15	TRBD2	NA	CASSVAPGTSGEQYF	TGTGCCAGCAGCGTAGCCCCGGGGACTAGCGGCGAGCAGTACTTC
TRBJ1-1	TRBV19	15	TRBD1	NA	CASSTRTGVNTEAFF	TGTGCCAGTAGTACCCGGACAGGCGTGAACACTGAAGCTTTCTTT
TRBJ1-5	TRBV12-3/TRBV12-4	11	NA	NA	CASSLNQPQHF	TGTGCCAGCAGCCTTAATCAGCCCCAGCATTTT
TRBJ2-1	TRBV7-2	16	NA	NA	CASSLVVGSSYNEQFF	TGTGCCAGCAGCTTAGTCGTCGGGAGCTCCTACAATGAGCAGTTCTTC
TRBJ2-1	TRBV7-8	16	TRBD1	once	CASSLKRTGLLDEQFF	TGTGCCAGCAGCTTAAAAAGGACAGGGTTGTTAGATGAGCAGTTCTTC
TRBJ1-5	TRBV24-1	14	TRBD1	NA	CATSDLDRDQPQHF	TGTGCCACCAGTGACCTTGACAGGGACCAGCCCCAGCATTTT
TRBJ2-1	TRBV14	12	NA	NA	CASSQEWPPLFF	TGTGCCAGCAGCCAAGAGTGGCCTCCACTGTTCTTC
TRBJ2-1	TRBV28	13	NA	NA	CASSLYAGTEQFF	TGTGCCAGCAGTCTGTACGCCGGGACAGAGCAGTTCTTC
TRBJ1-5	TRBV4-1	17	NA	few	CASSPIGGPRDNQPQHF	TGCGCCAGCAGCCCCATTGGGGGACCGAGGGACAATCAGCCCCAGCATTTT
TRBJ2-7	TRBV19	14	TRBD2	NA	CASSQTSGSTEQYF	TGTGCCAGTAGTCAAACTAGCGGGAGCACCGAGCAGTACTTC
TRBJ1-5	TRBV19	13	NA	NA	CASRVREAQPQHF	TGTGCCAGTAGAGTCAGGGAGGCACAGCCCCAGCATTTT
TRBJ2-3	TRBV4-3	15	NA	NA	CASSQTPGDTDTQYF	TGCGCCAGCAGCCAAACCCCGGGGGACACAGATACGCAGTATTTT
TRBJ1-4	TRBV30	14	NA	few	CAWSVWQGSEKLFF	TGTGCCTGGAGTGTGTGGCAGGGAAGTGAAAAACTGTTTTTT
TRBJ2-1	TRBV5-4	18	TRBD2	NA	CASSSPSRLADPYNEQFF	TGTGCCAGCAGCTCGCCCAGTAGACTAGCGGACCCCTACAATGAGCAGTTCTTC
TRBJ2-7	TRBV6-5	15	TRBD1	NA	CASSLTGGGSYEQYF	TGTGCCAGCAGCTTAACAGGGGGAGGCTCCTACGAGCAGTACTTC
TRBJ2-1	TRBV18	15	NA	NA	CASSPRLSGYNEQFF	TGTGCCAGCTCACCCCGACTAAGCGGGTACAATGAGCAGTTCTTC
TRBJ2-7	TRBV30	11	NA	NA	CAWIHRNEQYF	TGTGCCTGGATTCACCGGAACGAGCAGTACTTC
TRBJ1-4	TRBV14	16	NA	NA	CASSQDRAALNEKLFF	TGTGCCAGCAGCCAAGATCGTGCAGCCCTTAATGAAAAACTGTTTTTT
TRBJ2-3	TRBV4-2	17	TRBD2	NA	CASSADFLAGGTDTQYF	TGTGCCAGCAGCGCCGACTTTCTAGCGGGAGGCACAGATACGCAGTATTTT
TRBJ2-3	TRBV6-5	14	NA	NA	CASRRTGEVDTQYF	TGTGCCAGCAGAAGAACGGGAGAGGTAGATACGCAGTATTTT
TRBJ1-2	TRBV6-6	13	TRBD1	NA	CASSPTGEGGYTF	TGTGCCAGCAGTCCCACAGGGGAGGGGGGCTACACCTTC